This T cell receptor (beta chain) was identified during a study of T-cell memory formation after mild COVID-19. Overall study results and limits: Several responding clones turned up in pre-infection memory, indicating that cross-reactive memory may have taken part.

Germline loops: CDR1 ENHRY, CDR2 SYGVKD. The V gene lost 3 bases and the J gene lost 7 bases, with 4 bases spanning the gap. The CDR3 covers 12 residues. 5'RACE primed at constant segments yielded TCR alpha and TCR beta cDNA libraries bearing sample barcodes and UMIs. TCRdb recomputed calls from the 5' RACE reads with MiXCR, one row per CDR3 protein. Here the sample spans 120,000 or so distinct CDR3 sequences, more than 15% being singletons. About this clonotype itself: The antigen is unknown.

The chain has TRBV10-3 and TRBJ1-6, with D hard to call. This clonotype was sampled from a young man who had mild COVID-19 (a few samples of this study predate the infection). Cell type and time point are not known. The specimen sequenced was PBMCs or a T cell subset sorted from them (not recorded which). In DNA form, the CDR3 reads TGTGCCATCAGTGACAGAAATTCACCCCTCCACTTT. This codes for CAISDRNSPLHF.